Shown below are 27 T cell receptor beta chains from a single sample sequenced in a study of T cell responses to AZD1222 COVID-19 vaccine. Sequencing used immunoSEQ multiplex PCR; TCRdb keeps in-frame clones, though not all of them. Of about 130,000 clones listed, about 86% were seen once; the top ten hold 12%. The source material was peripheral blood, sampled on day 0 of AZD1222 vaccination. Source of these receptors: an adult in good health.

The J gene is TRBJ2-5, the V gene TRBV10-3, with 14 bases identical to TRBD2. V was pared by 3 bases and J by 2 bases, with 8 bases of the junction left unmatched. This CDR3 is built from 18 residues. Germline assignment: CDR1 ENHRY and CDR2 SYGVKD. The CDR3 sequence is CAISDPGTSGSFQETQYF. The DNA for the CDR3 is TGTGCCATCAGTGATCCGGGGACTAGCGGGAGCTTTCAAGAGACCCAGTACTTC.

CDR3 amino acids: CASTIRDRVNGYTF. The CDR3, as DNA: TGTGCCAGCACCATCAGGGACAGGGTTAATGGCTACACCTTC. The rearrangement joins TRBV5-4 to TRBJ1-2, with 9 bases fitting TRBD1. Germline-derived CDR1 and CDR2 are SGHNT and YYREEE (reference sequence). The CDR3 runs to 14 residues. V lost 6 bases, J lost 6 bases, and 9 bases stayed unmatched.

The J gene is TRBJ2-2, the V gene TRBV9; TRBD1 matches at 10 bases. The CDR3 loop spans 15 amino acids. CDR1 is SGDLS, CDR2 YYNGEE, per germline. V trimming: 4 bases; J trimming: 5 bases; junction bases outside the gene matches: 5. The CDR3: CASSTRTGGTGELFF. CDR3 nucleotide sequence: TGTGCCAGCAGCACTCGGACAGGGGGAACCGGGGAGCTGTTTTTT.

In its sample, this clone was seen once. The chain couples TRBV6-5 to TRBJ2-1, with 11 bases aligning to TRBD1. Germline values: CDR1 MNHEY, CDR2 SVGAGI. The V segment lost 8 bases and the J segment 4 bases; nucleotides outside the gene matches: 4. This CDR3 is built from 14 residues. The CDR3: CASGQGARYNEQFF. In nucleotides, the CDR3 is TGTGCCAGCGGACAGGGGGCAAGGTACAATGAGCAGTTCTTC.

The J gene is TRBJ2-1, the V gene TRBV4-2, with a tentative D call TRBD2 (6 bases). V was trimmed by 1 base and J by 8 bases, leaving 12 bases between them. The CDR3 extends over 14 amino acids. Germline V CDR1 and CDR2: LGHNA, YNFKEQ. The CDR3 DNA is TGTGCCAGCAGCCAAGTATCGGAGGGCCATGAGCAGTTCTTC. Its protein is CASSQVSEGHEQFF.

The CDR3 reads CASSLDALSNQPQHF. In DNA, the CDR3 is TGTGCCAGCAGCTTAGATGCTCTTAGCAATCAGCCCCAGCATTTT. The chain joins TRBV7-2 to TRBJ1-5; no definite D call. This CDR3 has 15 amino acids. V dropped 1 base and J dropped 0 bases, with 7 bases sitting between them. The germline CDR1 and CDR2 sequences are SGHTA and FQGNSA.

The chain recombines TRBV18 with TRBJ1-3, with 7 bases identical to TRBD1. Germline loops: CDR1 KGHSH, CDR2 LQKENI. The CDR3 has 15 residues. With 8 bases clipped from V and 4 bases from J, the junction kept 11 bases outside the gene matches. The CDR3 here is CASTNQGGAGNTIYF. CDR3 DNA: TGTGCCAGCACGAACCAGGGGGGCGCGGGAAACACCATATATTTT.

This sequence joins TRBV7-6 and TRBJ1-1, with TRBD1 as a possible D gene (5 bases). Germline loops: CDR1 SGHVS, CDR2 FNYEAQ. V shed 1 base and J shed 1 base, with 13 bases lying between them. The CDR3 has 16 amino acids. The CDR3 here is CASSLVSGIENTEAFF. The CDR3 DNA reads TGTGCCAGCAGCTTAGTTTCAGGGATCGAGAACACTGAAGCTTTCTTT.

The chain links TRBV10-2 to TRBJ2-1; 7 nucleotides match TRBD1. The CDR3 sequence is 15 residues long. The germline V gene has CDR1 WSHSY and CDR2 SAAADI. V shed 11 bases, J shed 4 bases, and the junction held 14 bases outside the gene matches. The CDR3 nucleotides are TGCGCCTCCCAAGCCGAGGGGGCGCCTTACAATGAGCAGTTCTTC. Translation: CASQAEGAPYNEQFF.

The chain uses TRBV29-1 and TRBJ2-1; D possibly matches TRBD1 or TRBD2 (6 bases each). The CDR3 contains 11 residues. Germline CDR1 SQVTM, CDR2 ANQGSEA. CDR3: CNGGTRDEQFF. The CDR3, as DNA: TGCAACGGCGGGACACGCGATGAGCAGTTCTTC.

The V and J genes are TRBV28 and TRBJ2-7; 11 nucleotides match TRBD2. CDR3 length equals 21 residues. Trimming took 5 bases from V and 1 from J; bases not matched to a gene: 22. The germline V gene has CDR1 MDHEN and CDR2 SYDVKM. The CDR3 here is CASSPLAGANLLGLRSYEQYF. Here the CDR3 DNA reads TGTGCCAGCAGTCCACTAGCGGGAGCGAACCTCCTAGGGCTCCGGTCCTACGAGCAGTACTTC.

J is TRBJ2-7 and V is TRBV30; 7 bases line up with TRBD1. This CDR3 region has 16 residues. Germline V CDR1 and CDR2: GTSNPN, SVGIG (reference sequence). After removal of 3 bases from V and 3 bases from J, the junction contained 14 bases not matched to a gene. The CDR3 reads CAWSPVRDSLYYEQYF. Written as DNA, the CDR3 is TGTGCCTGGAGCCCAGTCCGGGACAGCCTTTACTACGAGCAGTACTTC.

The J gene is TRBJ1-2, the V gene TRBV7-3; TRBD1 might be the D (5 bases). The germline V gene has CDR1 SGHTA and CDR2 FQGTGA. The CDR3 runs to 15 residues. The germline V and J ends were trimmed by 2 bases and 2 bases, with 12 bases remaining between them. The CDR3 reads CASSLAGRQNYGYTF. The CDR3 DNA sequence: TGTGCCAGCAGCTTAGCGGGACGGCAAAACTATGGCTACACCTTC.

The chain combines TRBV6-4 with TRBJ2-1, with 7 bases fitting TRBD2. The CDR3 runs to 15 residues. CDR1 and CDR2 from the germline V gene are MRHNA and SNTAGT. V trimming: 0 bases; J trimming: 2 bases; junction bases outside the gene matches: 1. CDR3: CASSDSGGPYNEQFF. The CDR3 DNA is TGTGCCAGCAGTGACTCGGGAGGGCCCTACAATGAGCAGTTCTTC.

CDR3 in DNA: TGTGCCTGGAGCTATGGGGGTTCCTATAATTCACCCCTCCACTTT. Its protein is CAWSYGGSYNSPLHF. This sequence joins TRBV30 and TRBJ1-6, with D possibly matching TRBD1 (5 bases). The CDR3 length is 15 residues. V was shortened by 3 bases and J by 1 base, with 10 bases between the two germline ends. CDR1 GTSNPN and CDR2 SVGIG come from the germline V gene (reference sequence).

This clone was found a few times. The chain recombines TRBV6-4 with TRBJ2-3; 7 bases map to TRBD1. The ends lost 6 bases at V and 3 bases at J; junction bases unmatched: 9. This CDR3 is 15 amino acids long. Germline loops: CDR1 MRHNA, CDR2 SNTAGT. The CDR3 loop reads CASSEGAQGTDTQYF. The CDR3 DNA reads TGTGCCAGCAGCGAGGGGGCGCAAGGTACAGATACGCAGTATTTT.

This clone was seen a single time. The chain is built from TRBV3-1 (or the pseudogene TRBV3-2) and TRBJ2-1; 12 bases align to TRBD2. CDR1 and CDR2 from the germline V gene are LGHDT and YNNKEL (reference sequence). The CDR3 is made up of 16 amino acids. With 5 bases clipped from V and 8 bases from J, the junction kept 10 bases outside the gene matches. The CDR3 nucleotides are TGTGCCAGCAGCTTGAGGCTAGCGGGAGGGCCTGATGAGCAGTTCTTC. This encodes CASSLRLAGGPDEQFF.

The genes are TRBV7-6 and TRBJ2-7, with TRBD2 identical over 7 bases. The CDR3 length is 14 residues. Germline lookup yields CDR1 SGHVS and CDR2 FNYEAQ. Unmatched junction bases numbered 6, after V lost 1 base and J lost 6 bases. Here the CDR3 reads CASSLGQGGFEQYF. The CDR3 DNA is TGTGCCAGCAGCTTAGGCCAGGGAGGGTTCGAGCAGTACTTC. The variable domain in full, completed from reference TRBV7-6 and TRBJ2-7, reads GAGVSQSPRYKVTKRGQDVALRCDPISGHVSLYWYRQALGQGPEFLTYFNYEAQQDKSGLPNDRFSAERPEGSISTLTIQRTEQRDSAMYRCASSLGQGGFEQYFGPGTRLTVT.

The CDR3 DNA reads as TGTGCCATCAGTGAGTTACAGGGGCTTAACTATGGCTACACCTTC. Its protein is CAISELQGLNYGYTF. This chain connects TRBV10-3 to TRBJ1-2; 7 positions match TRBD1. CDR1 ENHRY and CDR2 SYGVKD come from the germline V gene. The CDR3 sequence is 15 residues long. J was trimmed by 1 base and V by 1 base; bases with no gene match: 3.

J is TRBJ1-1 and V is TRBV5-1; 10 nucleotides match TRBD1. The CDR3 is 17 residues long. J lost 0 bases, V lost 4 bases, and 9 bases had no gene match. In germline, CDR1 is SGHRS, CDR2 YFSETQ. CDR3 bases: TGCGCCAGCAGCACCGGGACAGGGGTTTCTATGAACACTGAAGCTTTCTTT. Translating it yields CASSTGTGVSMNTEAFF.

This clone was counted only a few times. The chain couples TRBV23-1 to TRBJ1-6; 7 bases match TRBD1. TRBV23-1 counts as an open reading frame of uncertain function. V shed 8 bases and J 5 bases; nucleotides not matched to a gene: 6. CDR3 length: 14 residues. As DNA, the CDR3 is TGCGCCAGCGGGCAGACAGGGAATAATTCACCCCTCCACTTT. Translating it yields CASGQTGNNSPLHF.

The chain has TRBV6-5 and TRBJ2-7; 9 nucleotides line up with TRBD1. The V gene end was trimmed by 6 bases and the J gene end by 3 bases; junction bases not matched to a gene: 6. Germline V gene data show CDR1 as MNHEY and CDR2 as SVGAGI. CDR3 length: 14 residues. CDR3 nucleotide sequence: TGTGCCAGCAGAACAGGGGGCGTTAGCTACGAGCAGTACTTC. It translates to CASRTGGVSYEQYF.

CDR3 residues: CASSPLPQNEQFF. Here the CDR3 DNA reads TGTGCCAGCAGCCCCCTACCACAAAATGAGCAGTTCTTC. The chain joins TRBV2 to TRBJ2-1; D call uncertain. The CDR3 is 13 amino acids. V lost 6 bases and J 7 bases, leaving 13 bases between the germline ends. CDR1 is SNHLY, CDR2 FYNNEI, per germline.

The chain couples TRBV7-9 to TRBJ2-5, with 8 bases identical to TRBD2. The ends lost 1 base at V and 5 bases at J; junction bases unmatched: 12. The CDR3 is made up of 17 amino acids. CDR1 and CDR2 from the germline V gene are SEHNR and FQNEAQ (reference sequence). CDR3 region: CASSLGSSGSGVETQYF. The CDR3 nucleotides are TGTGCCAGCAGCTTAGGATCTAGCGGGTCCGGGGTTGAGACCCAGTACTTC.

The V gene is TRBV19, the J gene TRBJ2-2, with D perhaps TRBD2 (5 bases). The V end was cut by 6 bases, the J end by 0 bases, with 8 bases between. Germline V lookup: CDR1 LNHDA, CDR2 SQIVND (reference sequence). The CDR3 contains 14 residues. CDR3 sequence reads: CASSEGANTGELFF. The DNA of the CDR3 is TGTGCCAGTAGCGAGGGCGCGAACACCGGGGAGCTGTTTTTT.

The CDR3 sequence is CASSHDSLGTQYF. Written as DNA, the CDR3 is TGTGCCAGCAGCCATGACTCCCTGGGGACCCAGTACTTC. V gene TRBV7-2 combines with J gene TRBJ2-5; D not resolved. The V end was cut by 5 bases, the J end by 7 bases, with 14 bases between. The length of the CDR3 is 13 residues. Germline-derived CDR1 and CDR2 are SGHTA and FQGNSA.

The V and J genes are TRBV27 and TRBJ1-5; no clear D gene. CDR1 MNHEY and CDR2 SMNVEV come from the germline V gene (reference sequence). The CDR3 is made up of 15 amino acids. V lost 6 bases and J lost 1, with 13 bases in between. The CDR3: CASSLMWGSNQPQHF. The CDR3, as DNA: TGTGCCAGCAGCTTAATGTGGGGAAGCAATCAGCCCCAGCATTTT.